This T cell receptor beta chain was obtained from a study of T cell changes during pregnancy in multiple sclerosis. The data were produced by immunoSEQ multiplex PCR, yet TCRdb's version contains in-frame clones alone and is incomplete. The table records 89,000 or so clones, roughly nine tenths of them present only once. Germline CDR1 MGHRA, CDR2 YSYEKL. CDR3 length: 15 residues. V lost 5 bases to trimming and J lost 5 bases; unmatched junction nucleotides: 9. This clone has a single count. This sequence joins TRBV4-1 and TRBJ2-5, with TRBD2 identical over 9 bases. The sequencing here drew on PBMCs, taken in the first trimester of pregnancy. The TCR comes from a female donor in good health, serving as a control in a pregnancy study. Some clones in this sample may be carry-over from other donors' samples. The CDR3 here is CASSLVAGVRETQYF. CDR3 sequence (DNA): TGCGCCAGCAGCTTAGTAGCGGGAGTGCGGGAGACCCAGTACTTC.